These T cell receptor beta chains were read from a single sample in a study of shared clonotypes between healthy human individuals. Some clones are missing from TCRdb's copy, which holds only in-frame ones; the method was immunoSEQ multiplex PCR. The table shows over a million clones, with about 80% occurring only once. The sample comprised memory CD4+ T cells sorted from blood. Receptors originate from a man aged 18-30 years in good health. The CDR3 runs from the conserved cysteine through the conserved F or W. A D gene is named only where the DNA matches it firmly. Only part of the rows carry a size: once, few, many, or a class if the clone is expanded.

TRBD1	TRBV30	TRBJ1-1	NA	TGTGCCTACAGGGGGCGCGGCACTGAAGCTTTCTTT	CAYRGRGTEAFF
TRBD2	TRBV5-4	TRBJ2-3	NA	TGTGCCAGCAGCTTGGATTCAGCGGGGCGCACAGATACGCAGTATTTT	CASSLDSAGRTDTQYF
TRBD1	TRBV6-1	TRBJ1-5	many	TGTGCCAGCAGCCGGGGGACAGGGGGCTGGCCCCAGCATTTT	CASSRGTGGWPQHF
NA	TRBV7-9	TRBJ1-1	NA	TGTGCCAGCAGCTTGAGTCCAGGGGTGAACACTGAAGCTTTCTTT	CASSLSPGVNTEAFF
NA	TRBV9	TRBJ2-5	NA	TGTGCCAGCAGCTACCGGGACGGGTACCAAGAGACCCAGTACTTC	CASSYRDGYQETQYF
NA	TRBV7-9	TRBJ1-2	NA	TGTGCCAGCAGCGTAGAGCGACGGTCTTCCCACACCTTC	CASSVERRSSHTF
TRBD2	TRBV14	TRBJ2-5	NA	TGTGCCAGCAGCCTTGGACTAGCGGGAGTGGAGACCCAGTACTTC	CASSLGLAGVETQYF
NA	TRBV10-3	TRBJ1-1	NA	TGTGCCATCAGTGAGTCGGATGGAGGTAGCACTCGCCGCACTGAAGCTTTCTTT	CAISESDGGSTRRTEAFF
NA	TRBV5-1	TRBJ1-5	NA	TGCGCCAGCAGCTTGGCCGTGGGGCATCAGCCCCAGCATTTT	CASSLAVGHQPQHF
NA	TRBV28	TRBJ2-7	NA	TGTGCCAGCAGTGTCCCGGGGCTTCTTTACGAGCAGTACTTC	CASSVPGLLYEQYF
TRBD1	TRBV27	TRBJ1-6	NA	TGTGCCAGCAGAAGGGACAGGGAAAATTCACCCCTCCACTTT	CASRRDRENSPLHF
NA	TRBV28	TRBJ2-7	NA	TGTGCCAGCAGTTCGGGATCGGGACGACCCTACGAGCAGTACTTC	CASSSGSGRPYEQYF
NA	TRBV5-1	TRBJ1-1	NA	TGCGCCAGCAGCTTGGGGGCAGGACGGGAGTTCACTGAAGCTTTCTTT	CASSLGAGREFTEAFF
NA	TRBV10-3	TRBJ1-2	NA	TGTGCCATCAGTGTTGCCTATGGCTACACCTTC	CAISVAYGYTF
TRBD1	TRBV6-5	TRBJ1-1	NA	TGTGCCAGCAGCTCGCCGGGACAGGTAAACACTGAAGCTTTCTTT	CASSSPGQVNTEAFF
NA	TRBV5-1	TRBJ1-1	NA	TGCGCCAGCAGCTTAACACCCAACACTGAAGCTTTCTTT	CASSLTPNTEAFF
NA	TRBV7-6	TRBJ2-2	NA	TGTGCCAGCAGCTTAGCGGCAGGGGCGACCGGGGAGCTGTTTTTT	CASSLAAGATGELFF
TRBD2	TRBV7-8	TRBJ2-3	NA	TGTGCCAGCAGCTTCGGGCTAGCGGGAGGACTCCTCACAGATACGCAGTATTTT	CASSFGLAGGLLTDTQYF
NA	TRBV5-6	TRBJ2-7	few	TGTGCCAGCAGCCAGATTCAGGAATACGAGCAGTACTTC	CASSQIQEYEQYF
NA	TRBV5-6	TRBJ1-2	once	TGTGCCAGCAGCTTGGAGGGGTCTAACTATGGCTACACCTTC	CASSLEGSNYGYTF
TRBD1	TRBV30	TRBJ1-4	NA	TGTGCCTGGAGGCTACAGGGGAGCGGCGAAAAACTGTTTTTT	CAWRLQGSGEKLFF
NA	TRBV7-8	TRBJ1-1	few	TGTGCCAGCAGATCAACATCGGGGGTAACTGAAGCTTTCTTT	CASRSTSGVTEAFF
NA	TRBV6-5	TRBJ1-5	NA	TGTGCCAGCAGCTCCGGGGGCGTAAGTCAGCCCCAGCATTTT	CASSSGGVSQPQHF
NA	TRBV9	TRBJ2-3	NA	TGTGCCAGCAGCGTAGAGCCAGCGGTTACATCAGATACGCAGTATTTT	CASSVEPAVTSDTQYF
TRBD1	TRBV15	TRBJ2-5	NA	TGTGCCACCAGCAGCCCCTCAGGGGGCACGGAGACCCAGTACTTC	CATSSPSGGTETQYF
TRBD1	TRBV25-1	TRBJ2-7	NA	TGTGCCAGCCCCGATACAGGGGAGATGCAGTACTTC	CASPDTGEMQYF
NA	TRBV29-1	TRBJ1-2	NA	TGCAGCGTTATGGGGTCACAGGGCTACACCTTC	CSVMGSQGYTF
NA	TRBV6-1	TRBJ1-2	NA	TGTGCCTGCCGGTCACCGGACTATGGCTACACCTTC	CACRSPDYGYTF
NA	TRBV9	TRBJ2-1	NA	TGTGCCAGCAGCGTAGGTGGGGCCTTAGTGGGGAATGAGCAGTTCTTC	CASSVGGALVGNEQFF
NA	TRBV30	TRBJ1-1	NA	TGTGCCTGGAGTCCGGGACCCCGCGGGACTGAAGCTTTCTTT	CAWSPGPRGTEAFF
NA	TRBV6-1	TRBJ1-1	NA	TGTGCCAGCAGTGAAACGCCGAACACTGAAGCTTTCTTT	CASSETPNTEAFF
NA	TRBV30	TRBJ2-6	few	TGTGCCACGGAGCGAGGGAGCTGGGCCAACGTCCTGACTTTC	CATERGSWANVLTF
NA	TRBV6-4	TRBJ2-3	NA	TGTGCCAGCAGTGATACCGCTTTAGGGACAGATACGCAGTATTTT	CASSDTALGTDTQYF
NA	TRBV10-1	TRBJ1-6	NA	TGCGCCAGCTGCTCGGTGATGGAGCATAATTCACCCCTCCACTTT	CASCSVMEHNSPLHF
NA	TRBV7-2	TRBJ2-7	NA	TGTGCCAGCAGCTTAAGTCGGCTCCCACCCGAGCAGTACTTC	CASSLSRLPPEQYF
NA	TRBV5-1	TRBJ1-1	once	TGCGCCAGCAGCTTAATAGCCCAAAACACTGAAGCTTTCTTT	CASSLIAQNTEAFF